This T cell receptor (beta chain) was obtained from a study of T cells in Graves' hyperthyroidism and ophthalmopathy. Study in general: Before treatment of any kind, peripheral blood was taken at initial diagnosis.

This clonotype has ten or more counts. Antigen: not known. Study findings and constraints: A 13 V-J model separated ophthalmopathy from stable hyperthyroidism.

Stable hyperthyroidism: no ophthalmopathy progression over 18 months of follow-up. The study based diagnoses on clinical symptoms, serum thyroxine and TRAb, thyroid ultrasound and orbital computed tomography. V shed 6 bases and J shed 7 bases, with 10 bases lying between them. The CDR3 sequence is 11 residues long. Germline assignment: CDR1 DFQATT and CDR2 SNEGSKA (reference sequence). Amplification targeted TCR beta CDR3 regions from RNA transcripts. HTBI primers drove first-round RT-PCR of the TCR CDR3. In TCRdb, the multiplex PCR reads were re-called with MiXCR into one record per CDR3 protein. The repertoire includes about 500,000 distinct CDR3 sequences, over 15% of them detected once, and approximately 20% sits in the top ten.

The J gene is TRBJ2-1, the V gene TRBV20-1; D is undetermined. The sample consisted of blood. This receptor was taken from a woman younger than 30 with Graves' hyperthyroidism. This CDR3 reads CSANNENEQFF. The DNA of the CDR3 is TGCAGTGCAAACAACGAGAATGAGCAGTTCTTC.